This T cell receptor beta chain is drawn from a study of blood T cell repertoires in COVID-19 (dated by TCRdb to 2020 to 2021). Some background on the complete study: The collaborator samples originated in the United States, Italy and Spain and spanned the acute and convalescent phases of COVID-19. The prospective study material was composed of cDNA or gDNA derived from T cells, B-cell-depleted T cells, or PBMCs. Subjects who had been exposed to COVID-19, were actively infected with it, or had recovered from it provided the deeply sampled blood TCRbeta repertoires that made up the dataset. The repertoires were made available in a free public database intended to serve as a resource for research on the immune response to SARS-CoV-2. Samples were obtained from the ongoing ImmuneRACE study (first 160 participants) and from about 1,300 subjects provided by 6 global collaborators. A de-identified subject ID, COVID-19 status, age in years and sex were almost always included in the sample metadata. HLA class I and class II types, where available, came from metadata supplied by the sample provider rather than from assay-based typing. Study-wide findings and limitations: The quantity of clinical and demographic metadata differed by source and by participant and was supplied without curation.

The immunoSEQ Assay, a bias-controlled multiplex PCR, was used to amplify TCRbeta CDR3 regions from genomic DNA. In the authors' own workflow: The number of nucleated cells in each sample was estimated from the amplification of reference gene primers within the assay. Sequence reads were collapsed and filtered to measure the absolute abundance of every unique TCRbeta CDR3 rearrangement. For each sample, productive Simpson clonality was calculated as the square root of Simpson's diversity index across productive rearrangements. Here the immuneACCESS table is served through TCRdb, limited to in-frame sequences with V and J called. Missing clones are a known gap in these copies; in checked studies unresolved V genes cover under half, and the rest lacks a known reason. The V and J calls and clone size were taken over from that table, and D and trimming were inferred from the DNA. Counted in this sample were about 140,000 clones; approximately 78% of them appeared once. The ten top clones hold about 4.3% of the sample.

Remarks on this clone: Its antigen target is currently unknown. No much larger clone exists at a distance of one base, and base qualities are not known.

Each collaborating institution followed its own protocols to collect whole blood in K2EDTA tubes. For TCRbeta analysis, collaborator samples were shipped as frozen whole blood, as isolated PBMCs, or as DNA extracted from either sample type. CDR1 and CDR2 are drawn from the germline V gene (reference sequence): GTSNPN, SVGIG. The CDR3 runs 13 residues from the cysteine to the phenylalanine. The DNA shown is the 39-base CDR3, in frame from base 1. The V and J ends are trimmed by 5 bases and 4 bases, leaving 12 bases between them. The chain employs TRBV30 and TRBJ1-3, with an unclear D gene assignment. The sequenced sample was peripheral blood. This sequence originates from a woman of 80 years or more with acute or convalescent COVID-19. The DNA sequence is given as TGTGCCTGGGGGTTCGGGGTCGGAAACACCATATATTTT. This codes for CAWGFGVGNTIYF.